This entry lists 31 T cell receptor beta chains sequenced from one sample in a study of T cell changes during pregnancy in multiple sclerosis. Assay used: immunoSEQ multiplex PCR; TCRdb lists only in-frame clones, some missing. The sample includes tens of thousands of clones, 80% to 95% seen only once; the top ten take 5% to 7.5%. Sequencing was performed on peripheral blood, taken in the third trimester of pregnancy. These receptors were taken from a female donor in good health, enrolled as a control in a pregnancy study.

The rearrangement uses TRBV7-2 and TRBJ2-3; TRBD2 might be the D (6 bases). The germline V gene encodes CDR1 SGHTA and CDR2 FQGNSA. The V and J ends lost 5 bases and 3 bases respectively, with 18 bases between them. This CDR3 has 16 residues. The CDR3 is CASSLEPGLKTDTQYF. CDR3 coding DNA: TGTGCCAGCAGCCTAGAGCCGGGACTTAAAACAGATACGCAGTATTTT.

The chain links TRBV30 to TRBJ2-7; the D gene is possibly TRBD2 (7 bases). This CDR3 is 14 amino acids long. V was pared by 6 bases and J by 0 bases, with 15 bases between. The germline V gene has CDR1 GTSNPN and CDR2 SVGIG (reference sequence). CDR3 in amino acids: CACPKGGLSYEQYF. The CDR3 nucleotides are TGTGCCTGCCCCAAGGGGGGGCTCTCCTACGAGCAGTACTTC.

The chain is built from TRBV25-1 and TRBJ2-3; 8 bases fit TRBD2. J was trimmed by 4 bases and V by 2 bases; bases with no gene match: 11. The CDR3 contains 17 residues. The germline V gene has CDR1 MGHDK and CDR2 SYGVNS. Here the CDR3 reads CASSERRGAGGADTQYF. The CDR3 DNA reads as TGTGCCAGCAGTGAACGGCGGGGGGCAGGCGGGGCAGATACGCAGTATTTT.

The chain carries TRBV2 and TRBJ1-2; TRBD1 matches 9 bases. From germline, CDR1 is SNHLY and CDR2 FYNNEI. Trimming cost V 4 bases and J 5 bases; bases outside gene matches: 2. This CDR3 has 13 amino acids. The CDR3 sequence is CASSGDREYGYTF. The CDR3 DNA sequence: TGTGCCAGCAGTGGGGACAGGGAGTATGGCTACACCTTC.

The chain couples TRBV28 to TRBJ2-1; 8 positions match TRBD1. Germline values: CDR1 MDHEN, CDR2 SYDVKM. This CDR3 contains 16 residues. Trimming removed 7 bases from V and 6 bases from J; junction bases left unmatched: 14. CDR3 region: CASKIQGAKRSNEQFF. The CDR3 DNA reads TGTGCCAGCAAAATTCAGGGGGCCAAGCGGAGCAATGAGCAGTTCTTC.

This sequence joins TRBV5-5 and TRBJ2-1, with 9 bases matching TRBD2. The CDR3 is 16 amino acids. After removal of 2 bases from V and 6 bases from J, the junction contained 9 bases not matched to a gene. Germline V gene sequence: CDR1 SGHKS, CDR2 YYEKEE (reference sequence). CDR3 residues: CASSLGTTSGANEQFF. The CDR3 DNA reads as TGTGCCAGCAGCTTAGGGACGACTAGCGGTGCCAATGAGCAGTTCTTC.

The rearrangement joins TRBV15 to TRBJ1-5; weak D call: TRBD1 (6 bases). The CDR3 contains 19 residues. V lost 2 bases and J 0 bases, leaving 20 bases between the germline ends. Germline V gene lookup returns CDR1 LNHNV and CDR2 YYDKDF (reference sequence). The CDR3: CATSRFGARGANSNQPQHF. Here the CDR3 DNA reads TGTGCCACCAGCAGATTCGGGGCCAGGGGAGCGAATAGCAATCAGCCCCAGCATTTT. Full variable domain (missing parts from reference TRBV15 and TRBJ1-5): DAMVIQNPRYQVTQFGKPVTLSCSQTLNHNVMYWYQQKSSQAPKLLFHYYDKDFNNEADTPDNFQSRRPNTSFCFLDIRSPGLGDTAMYLCATSRFGARGANSNQPQHFGDGTRLSIL.

The V and J genes are TRBV29-1 and TRBJ1-2; TRBD1 aligns across 8 bases. Germline V lookup: CDR1 SQVTM, CDR2 ANQGSEA. V was clipped by 3 bases and J by 4 bases; unmatched bases: 13. The CDR3 length is 16 residues. The CDR3 nucleotides read TGCAGCGTTGACCGTCCGCCCGCACAGGGGGTCTATGGCTACACCTTC. Amino acids: CSVDRPPAQGVYGYTF.

The rearrangement joins TRBV7-2 to TRBJ1-1, with 10 bases aligning to TRBD1. Trimming removed 5 bases from V and 4 bases from J; junction bases left unmatched: 10. The germline gives CDR1 SGHTA, CDR2 FQGNSA. The CDR3 loop spans 16 amino acids. CDR3 residues: CASSLRQGARGTEAFF. CDR3 in DNA: TGTGCCAGCAGCCTAAGACAGGGGGCGCGAGGCACTGAAGCTTTCTTT.

This CDR3 is CASSPDRGNTEAFF. Here the CDR3 DNA reads TGTGCCAGCAGCCCGGACAGGGGGAACACTGAAGCTTTCTTT. The V call is TRBV6-4, the J call TRBJ1-1; TRBD1 aligns across 9 bases. Germline assignment: CDR1 MRHNA and CDR2 SNTAGT. This CDR3 contains 14 residues. V lost 6 bases to trimming and J lost 1 base; unmatched junction nucleotides: 3.

The chain is built from TRBV18 and TRBJ1-1; D might be TRBD1 (6 bases). Deletions cut 2 bases from V and 2 bases from J, with 12 bases between. The germline gives CDR1 KGHSH, CDR2 LQKENI. This CDR3 is built from 15 residues. Written as DNA, the CDR3 is TGTGCCAGCTCACCAGCGGGGGCGGCTAACACTGAAGCTTTCTTT. Its protein product is CASSPAGAANTEAFF.

The chain uses TRBV11-3 and TRBJ2-7; no clear D gene. The germline V gene encodes CDR1 SGHNT and CDR2 YENEEA. CDR3 length equals 11 residues. The ends were cut back, 5 bases at V and 7 bases at J, with 9 bases in the middle. CDR3 protein: CASSTLEEQYF. The CDR3 bases are TGTGCCAGCAGCACTCTCGAAGAGCAGTACTTC.

The chain carries TRBV7-2 and TRBJ2-1; a weak D match, TRBD1 (6 bases). From germline, CDR1 is SGHTA and CDR2 FQGNSA. The CDR3 is made up of 12 amino acids. Trimming took off 3 bases at V and 9 bases at J, with 9 bases between the two ends. This CDR3 is CASSFQTGEQFF. CDR3 bases: TGTGCCAGCAGCTTTCAGACAGGTGAGCAGTTCTTC.

J is TRBJ1-1 and V is TRBV19; perhaps TRBD1 as D (5 bases). Trimming took 3 bases from V and 3 from J, leaving 14 bases between them. Germline V CDR1 and CDR2: LNHDA, SQIVND (reference sequence). This CDR3 comprises 15 residues. CDR3: CASSIWTSGDTEAFF. In DNA, the CDR3 is TGTGCCAGTAGTATCTGGACGTCGGGGGACACTGAAGCTTTCTTT.

This clone has only a few counts. The chain recombines TRBV7-9 with TRBJ1-2; perhaps TRBD1 as D (6 bases). Trimming removed 10 bases at V and 5 bases at J, with 20 bases between. The CDR3 is made up of 14 amino acids. Germline loops: CDR1 SEHNR, CDR2 FQNEAQ (reference sequence). The CDR3: CAITRTVLTYGYTF. The CDR3 region has the DNA TGTGCCATCACGAGGACAGTGTTGACGTATGGCTACACCTTC.

This CDR3 reads CSVTKTGANVLTF. In DNA form, the CDR3 reads TGCAGCGTTACCAAGACAGGGGCCAACGTCCTGACTTTC. The chain is built from TRBV29-1 and TRBJ2-6, with unresolved D. This CDR3 region has 13 residues. V was trimmed by 5 bases and J by 4 bases, leaving 9 bases between them. Germline values: CDR1 SQVTM, CDR2 ANQGSEA.

This rearrangement joins TRBV29-1 to TRBJ1-2, with 7 bases fitting TRBD1. Germline V gene data show CDR1 as SQVTM and CDR2 as ANQGSEA. J was trimmed by 4 bases and V by 1 base; bases with no gene match: 9. CDR3 length: 15 amino acids. The CDR3 nucleotides read TGCAGCGTTGAAGGTGGAGACAGGGATATCTATGGCTACACCTTC. It codes for CSVEGGDRDIYGYTF. Full variable domain (missing parts from reference TRBV29-1 and TRBJ1-2): SAVISQKPSRDICQRGTSLTIQCQVDSQVTMMFWYRQQPGQSLTLIATANQGSEATYESGFVIDKFPISRPNLTFSTLTVSNMSPEDSSIYLCSVEGGDRDIYGYTFGSGTRLTVV.

This clone was seen only once. The chain recombines TRBV2 with TRBJ1-2; D gene uncertain. The V end was cut by 0 bases, the J end by 8 bases, with 10 bases between. This CDR3 is 13 amino acids long. Germline CDR1 SNHLY, CDR2 FYNNEI. DNA for the CDR3: TGTGCCAGCAGTGAAGCGCGACTGGAGGGCTACACCTTC. Amino acid sequence: CASSEARLEGYTF.

This chain connects TRBV28 to TRBJ2-1, with 9 bases fitting TRBD2. Unmatched junction bases numbered 4, after V lost 0 bases and J lost 7 bases. The CDR3 runs to 15 residues. CDR1 and CDR2 from the germline V gene are MDHEN and SYDVKM. The CDR3 loop reads CASSLWAGGPNEQFF. CDR3 DNA: TGTGCCAGCAGTTTATGGGCGGGAGGGCCAAATGAGCAGTTCTTC.

This rearrangement joins TRBV10-3 to TRBJ1-2; D may be TRBD1 (5 bases). The CDR3 is made up of 14 amino acids. The germline V gene has CDR1 ENHRY and CDR2 SYGVKD. Deletions cut 3 bases from V and 0 bases from J, with 8 bases between. For the CDR3, the DNA is TGTGCCATCAGTGAAGGGGTTACTAACTATGGCTACACCTTC. This sequence encodes CAISEGVTNYGYTF.

The chain links TRBV25-1 to TRBJ2-3, with a tentative D call TRBD2 (6 bases). V lost 6 bases to trimming and J lost 0 bases, with 13 bases between them. CDR1 and CDR2 from the germline V gene are MGHDK and SYGVNS. CDR3 length equals 15 residues. The CDR3 protein is CASSPGTLSTDTQYF. CDR3 nucleotide sequence: TGTGCCAGCAGCCCCGGGACTCTTAGCACAGATACGCAGTATTTT.

The J gene is TRBJ2-2, the V gene TRBV10-3; 8 bases align to TRBD1. This CDR3 contains 15 residues. The V segment lost 6 bases and the J segment 3 bases; nucleotides outside the gene matches: 6. Germline CDR1 reads ENHRY; CDR2 reads SYGVKD. The CDR3 sequence is CAISLDRADTGELFF. CDR3 nucleotide sequence: TGTGCCATCAGCCTGGACAGGGCTGACACCGGGGAGCTGTTTTTT.

The table lists this clone with a count of one. The rearrangement links TRBV27 to TRBJ2-3, with TRBD1 identical over 7 bases. Germline assignment: CDR1 MNHEY and CDR2 SMNVEV (reference sequence). CDR3 length: 14 amino acids. The V and J ends lost 3 bases and 3 bases, in that order; junction bases with no gene match: 3. The DNA of the CDR3 is TGTGCCAGCAGTTTTGGACAGGCGACAGATACGCAGTATTTT. Residues: CASSFGQATDTQYF.

The chain recombines TRBV27 with TRBJ1-5; 10 bases are shared with TRBD1. Germline V gene data show CDR1 as MNHEY and CDR2 as SMNVEV (reference sequence). The CDR3 is made up of 16 amino acids. Trimming at V came to 5 bases and at J to 5 bases, leaving 9 bases not matched to a gene. The CDR3 loop is CASSAPGTGEHQPQHF. The CDR3 DNA reads TGTGCCAGCAGTGCCCCCGGGACAGGGGAACATCAGCCCCAGCATTTT.

The V gene is TRBV2, the J gene TRBJ2-7, with D uncertain. The CDR3 consists of 14 residues. Trimming stripped 0 bases from V and 7 bases from J, with 13 bases between. Germline values: CDR1 SNHLY, CDR2 FYNNEI. The CDR3 region is CASSEAGRLGEQYF. The CDR3 region has the DNA TGTGCCAGCAGTGAAGCCGGTAGACTCGGGGAGCAGTACTTC.

The rearrangement links TRBV6-1 to TRBJ1-2; 7 nucleotides agree with TRBD1. This CDR3 contains 13 residues. The junction had 8 bases not matched to a gene; V was cut back by 3 bases and J by 10 bases. CDR1 and CDR2 (germline): MNHNS, SASEGT. CDR3 residues: CASSDPRTGAYTF. CDR3 nucleotides: TGTGCCAGCAGTGACCCTCGGACAGGCGCCTACACCTTC.

The chain employs TRBV10-2 and TRBJ1-5; D not resolved. This CDR3 is built from 13 residues. Germline V CDR1 and CDR2: WSHSY, SAAADI. V shed 5 bases and J shed 1 base, with 6 bases lying between them. The CDR3 region has the DNA TGCGCCAGCAGTTGGCAGAGCAATCAGCCCCAGCATTTT. This sequence encodes CASSWQSNQPQHF.

This clone was seen a few times. V gene TRBV7-9 combines with J gene TRBJ1-1; TRBD1 matches 7 bases. This CDR3 comprises 12 residues. The V gene end was trimmed by 3 bases and the J gene end by 10 bases; junction bases not matched to a gene: 5. CDR1 and CDR2 from the germline V gene are SEHNR and FQNEAQ (reference sequence). For the CDR3, the DNA is TGTGCCAGCAGCTTCGGGACAGCAGGAGCTTTCTTT. This codes for CASSFGTAGAFF.

The chain employs TRBV5-6 and TRBJ2-5; D not certain. Trimming removed 6 bases at V and 4 bases at J, with 16 bases between. Germline V gene data show CDR1 as SGHDT and CDR2 as YYEEEE. CDR3 length: 14 amino acids. CDR3 sequence: CASNKRGSSETQYF. The CDR3 DNA reads as TGTGCCAGCAACAAACGCGGCTCATCAGAGACCCAGTACTTC.

This rearrangement joins TRBV5-4 to TRBJ2-1; D may be TRBD1 (6 bases). The germline V gene has CDR1 SGHNT and CDR2 YYREEE (reference sequence). This CDR3 is 13 amino acids long. V gave up 2 bases and J gave up 7 bases, with 10 bases separating them. The CDR3 region is CASSFVQGNEQFF. The DNA for the CDR3 is TGTGCCAGCAGCTTCGTACAGGGTAATGAGCAGTTCTTC.

This rearrangement joins TRBV5-1 to TRBJ2-5; D perhaps matches TRBD2 (5 bases). CDR1 and CDR2 from the germline V gene are SGHRS and YFSETQ. There are 15 residues in the CDR3. Trimming removed 3 bases at V and 11 bases at J, with 23 bases between. As DNA, the CDR3 is TGCGCCAGCAGCTCCGGACTTGGACTGCCCTCGGAGCAGTACTTC. Protein product: CASSSGLGLPSEQYF. The complete variable domain, with remaining parts taken from reference TRBV5-1 and TRBJ2-5, reads KAGVTQTPRYLIKTRGQQVTLSCSPISGHRSVSWYQQTPGQGLQFLFEYFSETQRNKGNFPGRFSGRQFSNSRSEMNVSTLELGDSALYLCASSSGLGLPSEQYFGPGTRLLVL.